Shown below are 5 T cell receptor beta chains from a single sample sequenced in a study of somatic mutations in cytotoxic T cells in rheumatoid arthritis. Here immunoSEQ multiplex PCR was the method, and the copy in TCRdb shows in-frame clones only, minus some. The repertoire has some 30,000 clones, around 87% of them found once; the top ten carry 7.5% to 9.5%. The sequenced material came from CD8+ T cells sorted from blood. These TCRs come from an adult with rheumatoid arthritis.

This clone has more than one count but fewer than ten. The CDR3 region is CASSAGASGNTIYF. For the CDR3, the DNA is TGTGCCAGCAGTGCAGGGGCCTCTGGAAACACCATATATTTT. This chain connects TRBV2 to TRBJ1-3, with D maybe TRBD1 (6 bases). The germline V gene has CDR1 SNHLY and CDR2 FYNNEI. V lost 4 bases, J lost 0 bases, and 7 bases lay in between. The CDR3 covers 14 residues.

The V call is TRBV6-4, the J call TRBJ1-5, with unresolved D. The CDR3 runs 13 residues. The germline V gene encodes CDR1 MRHNA and CDR2 SNTAGT. V lost 3 bases to trimming and J lost 9 bases, with 12 bases between them. The CDR3 DNA sequence: TGTGCCAGCAGTGAAACCGAGGCCATGCCCCAGCATTTT. Its protein is CASSETEAMPQHF.

The rearrangement links TRBV6-5 to TRBJ1-5, with D perhaps matching TRBD1 (6 bases). V shed 5 bases and J shed 2 bases, with 10 bases lying between them. The germline V gene encodes CDR1 MNHEY and CDR2 SVGAGI. This CDR3 has 14 amino acids. The DNA for the CDR3 is TGTGCCAGCAGTCCCCGACAGGGCAATCAGCCCCAGCATTTT. Amino acid sequence: CASSPRQGNQPQHF.

This clone has just a few counts. The chain is built from TRBV5-5 and TRBJ1-1; D not resolved. CDR3 length: 14 residues. Germline V CDR1 and CDR2: SGHKS, YYEKEE (reference sequence). V was cut by 2 bases and J by 4 bases, with 12 bases left in between. The CDR3 bases are TGTGCCAGCAGCTTTTCCCTCGGGTCCACTGAAGCTTTCTTT. It codes for CASSFSLGSTEAFF. Together with reference TRBV5-5 and TRBJ1-1, the CDR3 gives the full variable domain: DAGVTQSPTHLIKTRGQQVTLRCSPISGHKSVSWYQQVLGQGPQFIFQYYEKEERGRGNFPDRFSARQFPNYSSELNVNALLLGDSALYLCASSFSLGSTEAFFGQGTRLTVV.

A remark on this clone: No conserved phenylalanine or tryptophan ends this CDR3, so it is likely a read error. The limits of the CDR3 on the DNA are not certain, so only TCRdb's listed CDR3 is given. The chain couples TRBV28 to TRBJ1-4; the table's D call TRBD1 went unverified against the DNA. The germline gives CDR1 MDHEN, CDR2 SYDVKM. The CDR3 sequence runs 11 residues, both termini included. CDR3: CASSSRGQGSL.